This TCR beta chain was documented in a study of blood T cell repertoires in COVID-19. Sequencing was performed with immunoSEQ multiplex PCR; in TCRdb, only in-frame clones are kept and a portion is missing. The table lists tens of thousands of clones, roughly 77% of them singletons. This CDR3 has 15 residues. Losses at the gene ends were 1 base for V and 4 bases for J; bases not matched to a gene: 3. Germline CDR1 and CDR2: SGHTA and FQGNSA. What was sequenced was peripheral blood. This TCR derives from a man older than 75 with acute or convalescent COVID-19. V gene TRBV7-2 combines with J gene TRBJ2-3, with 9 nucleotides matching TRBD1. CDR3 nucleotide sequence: TGTGCCAGCAGCTTAGGGGGACAGGGATCAGATACGCAGTATTTT. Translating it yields CASSLGGQGSDTQYF.